This record looks at one TCR beta chain sequence and its context. The antigen is undetermined. Looked up from germline, CDR1 is LGHNA and CDR2 is YSLEER. Deletions cut 1 base from V and 4 bases from J, with 10 bases between. The CDR3 is made up of 14 amino acids. The assay was immunoSEQ multiplex PCR, and TCRdb's table has in-frame clones only and misses some. The sample contains approximately 150,000 clones, roughly 91% of which appear only once. These data come from a study of T cell responses to AZD1222 COVID-19 vaccine. Notes on the study in general: In a largely white British group with more females than males, clonal diversity was possibly underestimated. Two AZD1222 administrations were followed by greater Spike-specific TCR breadth and depth. Repertoire samples came only from after the peak T cell response. Recipients of AZD1222 seropositive at baseline numbered only 6 or 7.

The chain combines TRBV4-3 with TRBJ1-2, with D uncertain. The sequenced sample was peripheral blood, obtained 28 days after the second AZD1222 dose. The clonotype comes from an adult who received the AZD1222 COVID-19 vaccine. The CDR3 sequence is CASSQASGGYGYTF. CDR3 DNA: TGCGCCAGCAGCCAAGCATCGGGCGGCTATGGCTACACCTTC.